These 5 T cell receptor beta chains were all obtained from the same sample, sequenced in a study of T cells expressing NK-cell markers. With the 5' RACE reads reprocessed, TCRdb shows one record per CDR3 protein and no DNA. With more than 400,000 distinct CDR3 sequences in the sample, the ten largest clones hold about 7.1%. The source material was blood T cells: a sorted CD56 or NKG2C T cell subset, CD4+ or CD8+ T cells, or bulk PBMC T cells (not recorded which). These receptor sequences come from a woman aged 18-69 years in good health.

The chain combines TRBV10-3 with TRBJ2-1; without DNA, the TCRdb call of TRBD2 cannot be checked. CDR3 length equals 17 residues. Germline V CDR1 and CDR2: ENHRY, SYGVKD. The chain's CDR3 is CAISDPRSGSSSNEQFF.

The chain links TRBV15 to TRBJ2-5; checking the TCRdb D call of TRBD1 is not possible without DNA. The CDR3 consists of 17 residues. Germline V CDR1 and CDR2: LNHNV, YYDKDF (reference sequence). The CDR3 region is CATSRGTGGRDQETQYF.

The rearrangement uses TRBV5-1 and TRBJ2-5; TCRdb's D call of TRBD2 is untestable without DNA. The CDR3 loop spans 15 amino acids. Per germline, CDR1 SGHRS and CDR2 YFSETQ. CDR3 in amino acids: CASSLVLAVQETQYF.

The V and J genes are TRBV29-1 and TRBJ1-1; the TCRdb call, TRBD1, lacks DNA for checking. Germline V gene data show CDR1 as SQVTM and CDR2 as ANQGSEA. CDR3 size: 14 residues. CDR3 sequence: CSAWGPGGWTEAFF. Filled out from reference TRBV29-1 and TRBJ1-1, the complete variable domain reads SAVISQKPSRDICQRGTSLTIQCQVDSQVTMMFWYRQQPGQSLTLIATANQGSEATYESGFVIDKFPISRPNLTFSTLTVSNMSPEDSSIYLCSAWGPGGWTEAFFGQGTRLTVV.

The rearrangement joins TRBV19 to TRBJ2-1. CDR1 and CDR2 (germline): LNHDA, SQIVND (reference sequence). The CDR3 sequence is 13 residues long. Here the CDR3 reads CASSGLRDNEQFF. Combining the CDR3 with reference TRBV19 and TRBJ2-1 gives the whole variable domain DGGITQSPKYLFRKEGQNVTLSCEQNLNHDAMYWYRQDPGQGLRLIYYSQIVNDFQKGDIAEGYSVSREKKESFPLTVTSAQKNPTAFYLCASSGLRDNEQFFGPGTRLTVL.